The 20 T cell receptor beta chains below come from one sample, sequenced in a study of shared clonotypes between healthy human individuals. The naive CD8 fraction comprised CD45RO-negative cells positively selected for CCR7 and excluded terminally differentiated effector memory CD45RA+ cells. Assay: immunoSEQ multiplex PCR; the TCRdb copy retains only in-frame clones and omits some. The repertoire holds around 600,000 clones, with roughly 98% as singletons. The sample taken for sequencing was naive CD8+ T cells sorted from blood. All receptors derive from a man between 25 and 39 years old in good health.

The V gene is TRBV4-3, the J gene TRBJ2-7; a weak D match, TRBD2 (6 bases). Germline CDR1 and CDR2: LGHNA and YSLEER. The CDR3 consists of 16 residues. Trimming pared 1 base from V and 6 bases from J, leaving 19 bases between. CDR3 loop: CASSQVSSGVAPEQYF. DNA for the CDR3: TGCGCCAGCAGCCAAGTCTCGTCGGGAGTAGCACCCGAGCAGTACTTC.

This clone was observed once. The chain joins TRBV7-9 to TRBJ1-1; D unresolved. Per the germline V gene, CDR1 is SEHNR and CDR2 is FQNEAQ (reference sequence). V dropped 8 bases and J dropped 6 bases, with 13 bases sitting between them. The CDR3 contains 12 residues. DNA of the CDR3: TGTGCCAGCCACACCGGTGGGGCTGAAGCTTTCTTT. Amino acid sequence: CASHTGGAEAFF.

J is TRBJ2-1 and V is TRBV27; TRBD2 aligns across 13 bases. This CDR3 is built from 19 residues. Germline V CDR1 and CDR2: MNHEY, SMNVEV (reference sequence). J lost 0 bases, V lost 4 bases, and 9 bases had no gene match. CDR3 residues: CASSSGTSGMLSSYNEQFF. The CDR3 DNA follows: TGTGCCAGCAGTTCAGGGACTAGCGGGATGTTAAGCTCCTACAATGAGCAGTTCTTC.

The CDR3 bases are TGTGCCAGCAGCTTAGGGATAGGATACCGGGGCGAGCAGTACTTC. Translating gives CASSLGIGYRGEQYF. The chain uses TRBV11-2 and TRBJ2-7, with D maybe TRBD2 (5 bases). The CDR3 extends over 15 amino acids. Germline CDR1 and CDR2: SGHAT and FQNNGV. Trimming stripped 1 base from V and 6 bases from J, with 16 bases between. Full variable domain (outside the CDR3, taken from reference TRBV11-2 and TRBJ2-7): EAGVAQSPRYKIIEKRQSVAFWCNPISGHATLYWYQQILGQGPKLLIQFQNNGVVDDSQLPKDRFSAERLKGVDSTLKIQPAKLEDSAVYLCASSLGIGYRGEQYFGPGTRLTVT.

V gene TRBV11-2 combines with J gene TRBJ2-5, with TRBD1 matching over 7 bases. This CDR3 has 16 residues. V lost 8 bases and J lost 2; bases outside the gene matches: 14. CDR1 SGHAT and CDR2 FQNNGV come from the germline V gene. The CDR3 loop reads CASHQGPTGYQETQYF. For the CDR3, the DNA is TGTGCCAGCCACCAAGGCCCGACAGGGTATCAAGAGACCCAGTACTTC. The full variable domain, with the rest looked up from reference TRBV11-2 and TRBJ2-5, is EAGVAQSPRYKIIEKRQSVAFWCNPISGHATLYWYQQILGQGPKLLIQFQNNGVVDDSQLPKDRFSAERLKGVDSTLKIQPAKLEDSAVYLCASHQGPTGYQETQYFGPGTRLLVL.

The V gene is TRBV7-9, the J gene TRBJ2-5; 7 nucleotides agree with TRBD1. CDR1 is SEHNR and CDR2 is FQNEAQ in the germline V gene (reference sequence). The ends lost 8 bases at V and 5 bases at J; junction bases unmatched: 8. The CDR3 is made up of 13 amino acids. The CDR3 DNA is TGTGCCAGCCGGCGAGGGGGCGAGGAGACCCAGTACTTC. Its protein product is CASRRGGEETQYF.

The CDR3 nucleotides read TGCAGCCAAACTGAGCGGGTCCTTAGGGATGAGCAGTTCTTC. Its protein product is CSQTERVLRDEQFF. The V gene is TRBV29-1, the J gene TRBJ2-1, with D tentatively TRBD2 (6 bases). The V gene's germline CDR1 is SQVTM and CDR2 ANQGSEA. The length of the CDR3 is 14 residues. The ends were cut back, 8 bases at V and 8 bases at J, with 22 bases in the middle.

The chain uses TRBV6-5 and TRBJ2-7, with 10 bases fitting TRBD1. V shed 0 bases, J shed 3 bases, and the junction held 5 bases outside the gene matches. This CDR3 spans 16 amino acids. Per the germline V gene, CDR1 is MNHEY and CDR2 is SVGAGI. The CDR3 coding sequence is TGTGCCAGCAGTTACTCCCGGGACAGGGGCATCTACGAGCAGTACTTC. Translating it yields CASSYSRDRGIYEQYF.

CDR3 residues: CASSDGQGAGGNTIYF. DNA for the CDR3: TGCGCCAGCAGCGACGGGCAGGGGGCAGGTGGAAACACCATATATTTT. The chain couples TRBV4-3 to TRBJ1-3, with 8 bases fitting TRBD1. V dropped 5 bases and J dropped 3; count of bases not matched to a gene: 9. Germline CDR1 and CDR2: LGHNA and YSLEER. There are 16 residues in the CDR3.

This chain uses TRBV29-1 with TRBJ2-1; 13 positions match TRBD2. J lost 4 bases, V lost 6 bases, and 15 bases had no gene match. The CDR3 consists of 18 residues. Germline V lookup: CDR1 SQVTM, CDR2 ANQGSEA. CDR3 sequence: CSVTSRELAGGSYNEQFF. CDR3 in DNA: TGCAGCGTGACCTCCCGGGAACTAGCGGGAGGGTCGTACAATGAGCAGTTCTTC.

CDR3 loop: CASNSGNTIYF. Written as DNA, the CDR3 is TGTGCCAGCAACTCTGGAAACACCATATATTTT. This chain uses TRBV2 with TRBJ1-3; no reliable D call. The V gene's germline CDR1 is SNHLY and CDR2 FYNNEI. This CDR3 has 11 amino acids. V was pared by 7 bases and J by 0 bases, with 1 base between.

V and J are TRBV10-3 and TRBJ2-3; unclear D gene. V lost 4 bases, J lost 4 bases, and 15 bases lay in between. The CDR3 contains 15 residues. Germline V CDR1 and CDR2: ENHRY, SYGVKD. CDR3 sequence (DNA): TGTGCCATCAGTGGCCCCCCAGTGGTCCCAGATACGCAGTATTTT. Protein product: CAISGPPVVPDTQYF.

The V gene is TRBV4-3, the J gene TRBJ2-2; the match to TRBD1 covers 8 bases. The V and J ends lost 8 bases and 2 bases, in that order; junction bases with no gene match: 4. The CDR3 is 14 residues long. The germline V gene encodes CDR1 LGHNA and CDR2 YSLEER. CDR3: CASPGQVNTGELFF. CDR3 nucleotides: TGCGCCAGCCCGGGACAGGTAAACACCGGGGAGCTGTTTTTT.

The chain couples TRBV27 to TRBJ2-1; 9 bases are a match to TRBD1. V trimming: 8 bases; J trimming: 4 bases; junction bases outside the gene matches: 9. This CDR3 is 15 amino acids long. CDR1 and CDR2 from the germline V gene are MNHEY and SMNVEV (reference sequence). CDR3 nucleotides: TGTGCCAGCGGTGTAACAGGGGGCGAGTACAATGAGCAGTTCTTC. Its protein product is CASGVTGGEYNEQFF.

J is TRBJ1-1 and V is TRBV5-4; TRBD1 is a possible D gene (6 bases). Trimming pared 4 bases from V and 4 bases from J, leaving 17 bases between. This CDR3 spans 15 amino acids. Germline CDR1 reads SGHNT; CDR2 reads YYREEE (reference sequence). This CDR3 is CASSGGNKQGTEAFF. CDR3 DNA: TGTGCCAGCAGCGGAGGAAACAAACAGGGCACTGAAGCTTTCTTT.

The gene calls are TRBV28 and TRBJ2-7, with a tentative D call TRBD2 (5 bases). Germline lookup yields CDR1 MDHEN and CDR2 SYDVKM. The V and J ends lost 3 bases and 2 bases respectively, with 11 bases between them. CDR3 size: 14 residues. The CDR3 loop is CASSFGDSAYEQYF. CDR3 in DNA: TGTGCCAGCAGTTTTGGCGATAGCGCCTACGAGCAGTACTTC.

J is TRBJ1-2 and V is TRBV6-5; 7 bases align to TRBD1. Losses at the gene ends were 0 bases for V and 4 bases for J; bases not matched to a gene: 5. Per the germline V gene, CDR1 is MNHEY and CDR2 is SVGAGI. This CDR3 is built from 15 residues. The CDR3 coding sequence is TGTGCCAGCAGTTACTCTACAGGGGACTTCTATGGCTACACCTTC. This sequence encodes CASSYSTGDFYGYTF.

The chain carries TRBV11-2 and TRBJ2-5; 8 nucleotides agree with TRBD1. V was clipped by 1 base and J by 4 bases; unmatched bases: 2. Germline V lookup: CDR1 SGHAT, CDR2 FQNNGV. There are 14 residues in the CDR3. The CDR3 nucleotides read TGTGCCAGCAGCTTAGGGACAGGGAGAGAGACCCAGTACTTC. Translating gives CASSLGTGRETQYF. The variable domain in full, completed from reference TRBV11-2 and TRBJ2-5, reads EAGVAQSPRYKIIEKRQSVAFWCNPISGHATLYWYQQILGQGPKLLIQFQNNGVVDDSQLPKDRFSAERLKGVDSTLKIQPAKLEDSAVYLCASSLGTGRETQYFGPGTRLLVL.

V is TRBV5-1 and J is TRBJ1-5; D unresolved. This CDR3 is built from 14 residues. From germline, CDR1 is SGHRS and CDR2 YFSETQ. Trimming stripped 4 bases from V and 5 bases from J, with 13 bases between. For the CDR3, the DNA is TGCGCCAGCAGCCCCGGAATTGGGTATCAGCCCCAGCATTTT. As protein: CASSPGIGYQPQHF.

This chain uses TRBV25-1 with TRBJ1-3; TRBD1 might be the D (6 bases). CDR3 length: 13 amino acids. Germline V gene data show CDR1 as MGHDK and CDR2 as SYGVNS. Deletions cut 5 bases from V and 8 bases from J, with 13 bases between. The CDR3 protein is CASSLGATDTIYF. The CDR3 DNA follows: TGTGCCAGCAGTCTGGGGGCGACGGACACCATATATTTT.